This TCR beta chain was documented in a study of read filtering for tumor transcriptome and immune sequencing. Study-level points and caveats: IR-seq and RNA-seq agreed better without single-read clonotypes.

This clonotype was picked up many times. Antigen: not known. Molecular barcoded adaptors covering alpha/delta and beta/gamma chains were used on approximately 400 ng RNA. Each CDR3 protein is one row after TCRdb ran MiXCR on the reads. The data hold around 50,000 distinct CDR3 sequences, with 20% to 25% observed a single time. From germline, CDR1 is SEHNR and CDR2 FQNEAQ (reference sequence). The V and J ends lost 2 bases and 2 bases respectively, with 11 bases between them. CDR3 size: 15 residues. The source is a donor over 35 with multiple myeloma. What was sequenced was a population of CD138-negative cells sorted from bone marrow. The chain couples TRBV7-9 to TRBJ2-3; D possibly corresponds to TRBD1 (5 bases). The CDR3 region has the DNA TGTGCCAGCAGCTTACAGGGTGGAATCACAGATACGCAGTATTTT. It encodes CASSLQGGITDTQYF.